The next 12 T cell receptor beta chains were all read from a single sample in a study of vaccination and CD4 T cells after COVID-19. Antigen specificity for these receptors is unknown. Documented treatment: approximately nine-day PBMC culture with coronavirus spike peptide pools or control peptides (ViraFEST assay). Ahead of the COVID-19 pandemic (2011-2018), the CD4+ T cells of the unexposed donor were collected. At the Johns Hopkins FTIC core, DNA taken from cultured CD4+ T cells was sequenced by way of the Oncomine TCR Beta short-read assay. TCRdb processed the PCR reads anew with MiXCR; each CDR3 protein has one entry. The sample gives about 8,100 distinct CDR3 sequences, around three fifths of which show up once; under 15% is in the top ten. Sequenced input: CD4+ T cells from blood, cultured in vitro. Receptors originate from a human donor in good health.

The chain is built from TRBV7-9 and TRBJ2-4; 7 bases are a match to TRBD1. The length of the CDR3 is 12 residues. V lost 8 bases and J lost 5; bases outside the gene matches: 3. Germline V gives CDR1 SEHNR, CDR2 FQNEAQ (reference sequence). CDR3 sequence reads: CASRRGQNIQYF. In nucleotides, the CDR3 is TGTGCCAGCCGAAGGGGGCAAAACATTCAGTACTTC. The full variable domain, its missing parts supplied by reference TRBV7-9 and TRBJ2-4, is DTGVSQNPRHKITKRGQNVTFRCDPISEHNRLYWYRQTLGQGPEFLTYFQNEAQLEKSRLLSDRFSAERPKGSFSTLEIQRTEQGDSAMYLCASRRGQNIQYFGAGTRLSVL.

This clonotype was observed a few times. V usage is TRBV20-1 and J usage is TRBJ1-5; D unclear. The germline V and J ends were trimmed by 0 bases and 0 bases, with 6 bases remaining between them. Germline loops: CDR1 DFQATT, CDR2 SNEGSKA (reference sequence). The CDR3 covers 14 residues. The CDR3: CSARDHNSNQPQHF. CDR3 nucleotides: TGCAGTGCTAGAGACCATAATAGCAATCAGCCCCAGCATTTT.

The chain couples TRBV20-1 to TRBJ1-1; 7 bases fit TRBD1. The V segment lost 7 bases and the J segment 1 base; nucleotides outside the gene matches: 6. Germline assignment: CDR1 DFQATT and CDR2 SNEGSKA (reference sequence). CDR3 length equals 13 residues. The CDR3 DNA reads as TGCAGTGTCCCGGGACAGACGAACACTGAAGCTTTCTTT. Encoded protein: CSVPGQTNTEAFF.

This clonotype has just a few counts. The chain joins TRBV7-2 to TRBJ1-2; D gene unclear. This CDR3 has 17 amino acids. CDR1 SGHTA and CDR2 FQGNSA come from the germline V gene. The V end lost 1 base, the J end lost 0 bases, and 15 bases lay between the germline ends. The CDR3 DNA reads as TGTGCCAGCAGCTTAGAGAAGGGCAGGAGCTCTAACTATGGCTACACCTTC. Amino acids: CASSLEKGRSSNYGYTF.

The rearrangement links TRBV24-1 to TRBJ2-3, with D possibly TRBD2 on 8 matching bases. The CDR3 sequence is 17 residues long. Germline values: CDR1 KGHDR, CDR2 SFDVKD. Deletions cut 5 bases from V and 1 base from J, with 18 bases between. The CDR3 reads CATSGPGGGQGTDTQYF. The DNA of the CDR3 is TGTGCCACCAGTGGCCCGGGAGGGGGCCAAGGCACAGATACGCAGTATTTT.

The chain has TRBV7-6 and TRBJ1-6; TRBD1 is a possible D gene (6 bases). This CDR3 region has 15 residues. Germline CDR1 and CDR2: SGHVS and FNYEAQ. The V and J ends lost 0 bases and 9 bases respectively, with 12 bases between them. CDR3 nucleotides: TGTGCCAGCAGCTTAGCGGAAACAGGGAGTTCACCCCTCCACTTT. Protein: CASSLAETGSSPLHF.

This clonotype occurred once. The gene calls are TRBV11-2 and TRBJ2-1; 16 bases are a match to TRBD2. This CDR3 has 18 residues. V lost 5 bases to trimming and J lost 5 bases; unmatched junction nucleotides: 9. The germline gives CDR1 SGHAT, CDR2 FQNNGV. CDR3 DNA: TGTGCCAGCAGCCCCGGGACTAGCGGGAGGGCCGTTCACAATGAGCAGTTCTTC. It specifies CASSPGTSGRAVHNEQFF. Variable domain in full (rest from reference TRBV11-2 and TRBJ2-1): EAGVAQSPRYKIIEKRQSVAFWCNPISGHATLYWYQQILGQGPKLLIQFQNNGVVDDSQLPKDRFSAERLKGVDSTLKIQPAKLEDSAVYLCASSPGTSGRAVHNEQFFGPGTRLTVL.

V gene TRBV10-2 combines with J gene TRBJ1-6, with 11 bases that match TRBD1. This CDR3 spans 16 amino acids. Germline V gene data show CDR1 as WSHSY and CDR2 as SAAADI. With V trimmed by 2 bases and J by 7 bases, 4 bases remained unmatched. The CDR3 sequence: CASSEVGTGGNSPLHF. The CDR3 DNA sequence: TGCGCCAGCAGTGAGGTGGGGACAGGGGGAAATTCACCCCTCCACTTT.

The chain has TRBV18 and TRBJ2-2, with D perhaps given as TRBD1 or TRBD2 (5 bases each). The germline CDR1 and CDR2 sequences are KGHSH and LQKENI. There are 13 residues in the CDR3. Deletions cut 3 bases from V and 5 bases from J, with 7 bases between. The CDR3 DNA is TGTGCCAGCTCACCCTGGGGGACCGGGGAGCTGTTTTTT. Translation gives CASSPWGTGELFF.

This clonotype is medium-sized in the sample. The chain has TRBV4-1 and TRBJ1-5; the D gene is possibly TRBD1 (5 bases). The CDR3 runs to 18 residues. Deletions cut 8 bases from V and 16 bases from J, with 39 bases between. Germline V gene sequence: CDR1 MGHRA, CDR2 YSYEKL. In nucleotides, the CDR3 is TGCGCCAGCTCTGCTTCGCCCCCTGGCGCGCAGGGTGGCCTCCCCCGACATTTT. Translation: CASSASPPGAQGGLPRHF.

This clonotype has a handful of counts. V and J are TRBV30 and TRBJ1-2; maybe TRBD1 (5 bases). The CDR3 sequence is 14 residues long. Germline V gene data show CDR1 as GTSNPN and CDR2 as SVGIG (reference sequence). V lost 3 bases, J lost 3 bases, and 14 bases lay in between. The CDR3 nucleotides are TGTGCCTGGAGGGGACGGTTTAGATACTATGGCTACACCTTC. It is translated as CAWRGRFRYYGYTF.

J is TRBJ2-6 and V is TRBV7-2; no firm D call. Trimming took 1 base from V and 3 from J, leaving 1 base between them. This CDR3 comprises 13 residues. The germline CDR1 and CDR2 sequences are SGHTA and FQGNSA. CDR3 in amino acids: CASSLGGANVLTF. The CDR3 DNA reads TGTGCCAGCAGCTTAGGTGGGGCCAACGTCCTGACTTTC.